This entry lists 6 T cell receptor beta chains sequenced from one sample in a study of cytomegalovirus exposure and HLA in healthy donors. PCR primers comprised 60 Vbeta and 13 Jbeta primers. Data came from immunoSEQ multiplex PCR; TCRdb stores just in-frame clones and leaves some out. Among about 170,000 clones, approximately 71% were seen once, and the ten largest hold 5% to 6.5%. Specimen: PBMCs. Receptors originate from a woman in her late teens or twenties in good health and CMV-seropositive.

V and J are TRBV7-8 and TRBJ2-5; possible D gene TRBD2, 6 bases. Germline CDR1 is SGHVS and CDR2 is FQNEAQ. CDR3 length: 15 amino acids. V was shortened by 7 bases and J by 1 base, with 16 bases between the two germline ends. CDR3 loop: CASTSGGTSQETQYF. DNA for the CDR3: TGTGCCAGCACCTCCGGGGGTACTAGCCAAGAGACCCAGTACTTC.

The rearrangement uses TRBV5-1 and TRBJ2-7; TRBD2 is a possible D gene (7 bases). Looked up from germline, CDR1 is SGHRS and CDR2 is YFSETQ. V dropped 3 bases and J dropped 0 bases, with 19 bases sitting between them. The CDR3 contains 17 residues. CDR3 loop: CASSSKLGGPSSYEQYF. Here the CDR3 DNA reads TGCGCCAGCAGCTCAAAGCTCGGGGGGCCGAGCTCCTACGAGCAGTACTTC.

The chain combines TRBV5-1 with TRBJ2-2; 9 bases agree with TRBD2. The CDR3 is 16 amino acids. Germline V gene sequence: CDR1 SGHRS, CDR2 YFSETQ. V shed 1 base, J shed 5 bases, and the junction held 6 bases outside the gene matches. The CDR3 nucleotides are TGCGCCAGCAGCTTGATTAGCGGGGGCAGGACCGGGGAGCTGTTTTTT. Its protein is CASSLISGGRTGELFF.

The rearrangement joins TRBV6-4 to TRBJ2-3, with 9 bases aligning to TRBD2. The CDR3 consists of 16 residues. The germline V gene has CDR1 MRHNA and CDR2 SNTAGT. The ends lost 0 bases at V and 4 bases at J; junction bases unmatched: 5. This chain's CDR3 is CASSDSTSGGSDTQYF. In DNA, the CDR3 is TGTGCCAGCAGTGACTCGACCAGCGGGGGGTCAGATACGCAGTATTTT.

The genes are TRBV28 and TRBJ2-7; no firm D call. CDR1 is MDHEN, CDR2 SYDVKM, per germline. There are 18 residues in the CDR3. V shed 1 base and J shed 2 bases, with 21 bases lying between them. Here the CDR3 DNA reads TGTGCCAGCAGTTTATCCCGAAATGATAAGACTCCAACCTACGAGCAGTACTTC. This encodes CASSLSRNDKTPTYEQYF.

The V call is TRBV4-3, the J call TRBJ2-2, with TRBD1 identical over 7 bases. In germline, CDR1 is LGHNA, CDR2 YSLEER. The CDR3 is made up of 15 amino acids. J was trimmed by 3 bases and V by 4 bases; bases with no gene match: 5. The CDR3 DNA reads TGCGCCAGCAGCCGACTCGGGACAGACACCGGGGAGCTGTTTTTT. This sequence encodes CASSRLGTDTGELFF.